One and the same sample provided the 19 T cell receptor beta chains below, sequenced in a study of CD8 T cells in ankylosing spondylitis. MiXCR was run by TCRdb on the 5' RACE reads, yielding one entry per CDR3 protein. Among 350,000 or so distinct CDR3 sequences listed, under 14% were seen once. The material sequenced was blood, either unsorted or a sorted T cell fraction (not recorded which). The receptors stem from a female donor with ankylosing spondylitis or in good health (not recorded which).

This clonotype has at least ten counts. The rearrangement links TRBV11-2 to TRBJ2-5, with 7 bases matching TRBD2. Germline V gives CDR1 SGHAT, CDR2 FQNNGV. This CDR3 is 15 amino acids long. V gave up 3 bases and J gave up 5 bases; unmatched junction bases: 9. CDR3 amino acids: CASSFAGDGVETQYF. CDR3 bases: TGTGCCAGCAGCTTTGCGGGAGACGGCGTGGAGACCCAGTACTTC. The full variable domain, with the rest looked up from reference TRBV11-2 and TRBJ2-5, is EAGVAQSPRYKIIEKRQSVAFWCNPISGHATLYWYQQILGQGPKLLIQFQNNGVVDDSQLPKDRFSAERLKGVDSTLKIQPAKLEDSAVYLCASSFAGDGVETQYFGPGTRLLVL.

At least ten counts were recorded for this clonotype. The CDR3 nucleotides are TGCAGTGCCCACCGGACAGGGGACGAGCAGTACTTC. It codes for CSAHRTGDEQYF. The rearrangement joins TRBV20-1 to TRBJ2-7; TRBD1 matches at 9 bases. The CDR3 totals 12 residues. The germline gives CDR1 DFQATT, CDR2 SNEGSKA (reference sequence). The ends lost 6 bases at V and 5 bases at J; junction bases unmatched: 5.

This clonotype occurred a few times. The chain recombines TRBV12-3 or TRBV12-4 with TRBJ1-6; TRBD1 aligns across 8 bases. The V segment lost 4 bases and the J segment 3 bases; nucleotides outside the gene matches: 2. This CDR3 comprises 15 residues. The CDR3 is CASSSGTGYNSPLHF. The CDR3 DNA sequence: TGTGCCAGCAGTTCCGGGACAGGCTATAATTCACCCCTCCACTTT.

This clonotype was seen a few times. The genes are TRBV12-3 or TRBV12-4 and TRBJ2-1, with a tentative D call TRBD2 (5 bases). V lost 5 bases and J 0 bases, leaving 8 bases between the germline ends. CDR3 length: 14 amino acids. Here the CDR3 DNA reads TGTGCCAGCAGTGACGGGAACTCCTACAATGAGCAGTTCTTC. Amino acids: CASSDGNSYNEQFF.

This clonotype was recorded at least ten times. The rearrangement uses TRBV10-3 and TRBJ1-1, with a weak D call TRBD1 (6 bases). CDR1 is ENHRY and CDR2 is SYGVKD in the germline V gene. The CDR3 runs to 14 residues. Trimming stripped 4 bases from V and 1 base from J, with 10 bases between. In nucleotides, the CDR3 is TGTGCCATCAGTGCGGGACAATCGAACACTGAAGCTTTCTTT. Encoded protein: CAISAGQSNTEAFF.

This clonotype was seen many times. This rearrangement joins TRBV7-2 to TRBJ2-3; possibly TRBD1 for D (6 bases). Germline lookup yields CDR1 SGHTA and CDR2 FQGNSA. The CDR3 is 16 amino acids. V gave up 6 bases and J gave up 0 bases, with 16 bases separating them. CDR3 DNA: TGTGCCAGCAGTTATACCCCAGGGGACAGCACAGATACGCAGTATTTT. This encodes CASSYTPGDSTDTQYF.

This clonotype was found many times. The J gene is TRBJ1-3, the V gene TRBV28, with D hard to call. The germline V and J ends were trimmed by 2 bases and 5 bases, with 4 bases remaining between them. CDR1 is MDHEN and CDR2 is SYDVKM in the germline V gene. This CDR3 region has 12 residues. For the CDR3, the DNA is TGTGCCAGCAGTTTAGGGAGAAACACCATATATTTT. Translation gives CASSLGRNTIYF.

This clonotype was counted many times. The chain carries TRBV6-1 and TRBJ2-3; either TRBD1 or TRBD2 may supply D (5 bases each). This CDR3 contains 15 residues. Between the trimmed V and J ends, which lost 1 base and 1 base, there was a span of 9 bases. Per the germline V gene, CDR1 is MNHNS and CDR2 is SASEGT. CDR3 in amino acids: CASSEGGSGTDTQYF. CDR3 bases: TGTGCCAGCAGTGAAGGGGGGAGCGGCACAGATACGCAGTATTTT.

This clonotype was seen repeatedly, ten times or more. The V gene is TRBV4-1, the J gene TRBJ2-7; D might be TRBD2 (6 bases). The CDR3 runs to 14 residues. Trimming shortened V by 3 bases and J by 4 bases, and 13 bases separated the two germline ends. CDR1 is MGHRA, CDR2 YSYEKL, per germline. CDR3 sequence (DNA): TGCGCCAGCAGCCATGGCGGGACCATTTACGAGCAGTACTTC. As protein: CASSHGGTIYEQYF.

This clonotype was detected ten times or more. The chain combines TRBV20-1 with TRBJ2-1; 8 nucleotides align to TRBD2. The CDR3 sequence is 16 residues long. Trimming took 5 bases from V and 0 from J; bases not matched to a gene: 9. Germline-derived CDR1 and CDR2 are DFQATT and SNEGSKA (reference sequence). The CDR3 nucleotides are TGCAGTGCTCCAACTACTAGCGGTTACTCCTACAATGAGCAGTTCTTC. This codes for CSAPTTSGYSYNEQFF.

The CDR3 nucleotides read TGCAGTGCTAGCGGGACTAGCGGGAGGGCCGGGGGTGAGCAGTTCTTC. Its protein product is CSASGTSGRAGGEQFF. The rearrangement joins TRBV20-1 to TRBJ2-1; 16 bases match TRBD2. This CDR3 is 16 amino acids long. Germline CDR1 DFQATT, CDR2 SNEGSKA (reference sequence). V dropped 3 bases and J dropped 9; count of bases not matched to a gene: 8.

This clonotype has ten or more counts. The rearrangement joins TRBV12-3 or TRBV12-4 to TRBJ2-1; 11 bases fit TRBD2. The CDR3 totals 15 residues. V lost 4 bases to trimming and J lost 7 bases; unmatched junction nucleotides: 6. CDR3 DNA: TGTGCCAGCAGTTACTTAGCGGGGGGGCGTAATGAGCAGTTCTTC. Translated, it gives CASSYLAGGRNEQFF.

The chain combines TRBV7-6 with TRBJ2-3; D unclear. V was trimmed by 5 bases and J by 2 bases, leaving 8 bases between them. The CDR3 runs to 13 residues. Germline V CDR1 and CDR2: SGHVS, FNYEAQ. The CDR3 reads CASSEGFTDTQYF. In DNA, the CDR3 is TGTGCCAGCAGCGAAGGGTTCACAGATACGCAGTATTTT.

This clonotype was recorded many times. This rearrangement joins TRBV12-3 or TRBV12-4 to TRBJ2-2; D remains ambiguous. Trimming left V 6 bases short and J 6 bases short, with 11 bases between. The CDR3 totals 13 residues. In DNA form, the CDR3 reads TGTGCCAGCAGCCTCGGATACGCCGGGGAGCTGTTTTTT. This codes for CASSLGYAGELFF.

At least ten counts were recorded for this clonotype. The V call is TRBV5-1, the J call TRBJ2-3; 7 bases line up with TRBD1. CDR1 is SGHRS, CDR2 YFSETQ, per germline. The CDR3 length is 14 residues. The trim removed 4 bases at V and 2 bases at J, leaving 4 bases unmatched. The CDR3 region is CASSLGQITDTQYF. The CDR3 region has the DNA TGCGCCAGCAGCCTGGGACAGATCACAGATACGCAGTATTTT.

The chain is built from TRBV30 and TRBJ2-3, with a possible D match to TRBD1 (6 bases). From germline, CDR1 is GTSNPN and CDR2 SVGIG (reference sequence). Trimming took 0 bases from V and 6 from J, leaving 13 bases between them. The length of the CDR3 is 14 residues. CDR3 sequence: CAWSVAVRGDTQYF. The CDR3 DNA follows: TGTGCCTGGAGTGTCGCCGTAAGGGGGGATACGCAGTATTTT.

With respect to this clonotype: The CDR3 does not end in the conserved phenylalanine or tryptophan, so this is likely a read error. The chain couples TRBV20-1 to TRBJ1-5; 7 nucleotides agree with TRBD1. V shed 3 bases and J 3 bases; nucleotides not matched to a gene: 11. This CDR3 has 16 residues. Germline assignment: CDR1 DFQATT and CDR2 SNEGSKA (reference sequence). CDR3 amino acids: CSASRQGGDPNQPQHY. CDR3 DNA: TGCAGTGCTAGCCGGCAGGGGGGAGACCCCAATCAGCCCCAGCATTAT.

This sequence joins TRBV20-1 and TRBJ1-1; the D is unclear. V gave up 2 bases and J gave up 1 base, with 8 bases separating them. This CDR3 contains 13 residues. Germline V gene sequence: CDR1 DFQATT, CDR2 SNEGSKA (reference sequence). Here the CDR3 reads CSARKTGNTEAFF. The CDR3, as DNA: TGCAGTGCTAGAAAGACCGGGAACACTGAAGCTTTCTTT.

This clonotype was found many times. The rearrangement uses TRBV29-1 and TRBJ2-4, with a weak D call TRBD2 (5 bases). CDR1 is SQVTM and CDR2 is ANQGSEA in the germline V gene. Trimming stripped 4 bases from V and 6 bases from J, with 19 bases between. The CDR3 has 15 amino acids. This chain's CDR3 is CSVATGSSRGNIQYF. CDR3 DNA sequence: TGCAGCGTTGCCACGGGGAGCAGTCGAGGAAACATTCAGTACTTC.